These T cell receptor beta chains were read from a single sample in a study of shared clonotypes between healthy human individuals. Using immunoSEQ multiplex PCR, the repertoire was profiled, and TCRdb retains in-frame clones only, with some absent. The sample shows over 850,000 clones, roughly 74% of them seen only once. The specimen sequenced was memory CD4+ T cells from PBMCs. These TCRs come from a man aged 18 to 29 in good health. Some clones in this sample may be carry-over from other donors' samples. The CDR3 runs from the conserved cysteine through the conserved F or W. The order of the fields is D gene, clone size, J gene, V gene, CDR3 DNA, CDR3 protein. D genes are given only for firm matches. Only part of the rows carry a size: once, few, many, or a class if the clone is expanded.

. | . | TRBJ1-2 | TRBV7-3 | TGTGCCAGCAGCTATGGGACGTCCTCTAACTATGGCTACACCTTC | CASSYGTSSNYGYTF
. | . | TRBJ2-7 | TRBV6-5 | TGTGCCAGCAGTTCCCTTGAGAGGCAAACCGAGCAGTACTTC | CASSSLERQTEQYF
. | . | TRBJ1-2 | TRBV28 | TGTGCCAGCACCTTCGGGGACGGTAACTATGGCTACACCTTC | CASTFGDGNYGYTF
. | . | TRBJ1-3 | TRBV30 | TGTGCCTCCACAGGGAAATCTGGAAACACCATATATTTT | CASTGKSGNTIYF
TRBD1 | many | TRBJ1-2 | TRBV2 | TGTGCCAGCAGTCAAGACTGGACAGGCGAGGGCTACACCTTC | CASSQDWTGEGYTF
. | few | TRBJ2-7 | TRBV7-9 | TGTGCCAGCAGCTCCGGGTACGGGACAACTTACGAGCAGTACTTC | CASSSGYGTTYEQYF
TRBD1 | . | TRBJ1-2 | TRBV6-5 | TGTGCCAGCAGTTACAGCGGGACAGGGTTTTTTGGCTACACCTTC | CASSYSGTGFFGYTF
. | . | TRBJ2-3 | TRBV9 | TGTGCCAGCAGCGGGGTAGCAAGTTCCCTCACAGATACGCAGTATTTT | CASSGVASSLTDTQYF
TRBD1 | . | TRBJ2-3 | TRBV29-1 | TGCAGCGCTGGAGGTGGGACAGGGGGCGATGCGCAGTATTTT | CSAGGGTGGDAQYF
TRBD2 | . | TRBJ2-1 | TRBV5-1 | TGCGCCAGCAGCCCAACTAGCGGTTCCTACAATGAGCAGTTCTTC | CASSPTSGSYNEQFF
. | . | TRBJ2-3 | TRBV7-7 | TGTGCCAGCAGCTTAACCGGGTCCGGCACAGATACGCAGTATTTT | CASSLTGSGTDTQYF
. | . | TRBJ2-7 | TRBV21-1 | TGTGCCAGCAGCAAAGCGGTGGGACTAGCGAGAGCCTACGAGCAGTACTTC | CASSKAVGLARAYEQYF
. | . | TRBJ1-2 | TRBV10-3 | TGTGCCATCAGTGGGGGAGAGGACTATGGCTACACCTTC | CAISGGEDYGYTF
. | . | TRBJ1-1 | TRBV21-1 | TGTGCCAGCAGCCTGACAGGGACGCCGGGCACTGAAGCTTTCTTT | CASSLTGTPGTEAFF
TRBD1 | . | TRBJ2-5 | TRBV4-2 | TGTGCCAGCAGCCAAGGACAGGGGAAAGAGACCCAGTACTTC | CASSQGQGKETQYF
TRBD2 | many | TRBJ2-1 | TRBV6-5 | TGTGCCAGCAGGCTAGCGGGAGGCACCTACAATGAGCAGTTCTTC | CASRLAGGTYNEQFF
. | . | TRBJ2-6 | TRBV7-9 | TGTGCCAGCGGACGATGGGCCGCCTCGGGAGGGGCCAACGTCCTGACTTTC | CASGRWAASGGANVLTF
. | . | TRBJ2-7 | TRBV29-1 | TGCAGCGTTGAAAAAGACAGCTCCTACGAGCAGTACTTC | CSVEKDSSYEQYF
. | . | TRBJ2-7 | TRBV15 | TGTGCCACCAGCAGGAGGGATTCCTACGAGCAGTACTTC | CATSRRDSYEQYF
. | . | TRBJ2-7 | TRBV7-7 | TGTGCCAGCAGCTTCAGTTCCGAAATGTACGAGCAGTACTTC | CASSFSSEMYEQYF
. | few | TRBJ1-1 | TRBV6-6 | TGTGCCAGCAGGACGAAGGGCGCTGAAGCTTTCTTT | CASRTKGAEAFF
. | . | TRBJ2-3 | TRBV28 | TGTGCCAGCGGGATTGGGGATAGCACAGATACGCAGTATTTT | CASGIGDSTDTQYF
TRBD1 | . | TRBJ1-1 | TRBV2 | TGTGCCAGCAGGCTGACAGGGGTAACTGAAGCTTTCTTT | CASRLTGVTEAFF
TRBD2 | . | TRBJ2-7 | TRBV28 | TGTGCCAGCAATGCGGGAGGGAGCTACGAGCAGTACTTC | CASNAGGSYEQYF
. | . | TRBJ1-1 | TRBV28 | TGTGCCAGCAGTGCATATTCCGACACTGAAGCTTTCTTT | CASSAYSDTEAFF
. | few | TRBJ1-2 | TRBV20-1 | TGCAGCCCCCCGAAGGACTATGGCTACACCTTC | CSPPKDYGYTF
. | . | TRBJ2-2 | TRBV7-2 | TGTGCCAGCAGCTTAGTAGCCGGGATCGGGGAGCTGTTTTTT | CASSLVAGIGELFF
. | few | TRBJ1-1 | TRBV7-7 | TGTGCCAGCAGCGTTGGGTACAACACTGAAGCTTTCTTT | CASSVGYNTEAFF
. | . | TRBJ1-2 | TRBV6-5 | TGTGCCAGCAGTTACTGGGGGGATTCTGGCTACACCTTC | CASSYWGDSGYTF
. | . | TRBJ2-7 | TRBV5-1 | TGCGCCAGCAGCTCGCGCGGAATCTACGAGCAGTACTTC | CASSSRGIYEQYF
. | . | TRBJ2-7 | TRBV5-4 | TGTGCCAGCAGCTTGGGAGCGGCAGGAGACTACGAGCAGTACTTC | CASSLGAAGDYEQYF
TRBD1 | . | TRBJ1-2 | TRBV9 | TGTGCCAGCAGCGCGACAGGGTCTAACTATGGCTACACCTTC | CASSATGSNYGYTF
. | . | TRBJ1-3 | TRBV5-1 | TGCGCCAGCAGCACAGACAGCTTCTCTGGAAACACCATATATTTT | CASSTDSFSGNTIYF
. | . | TRBJ2-5 | TRBV2 | TGTGCCAGCAGTGAGGGGGCAGAGACCCAGTACTTC | CASSEGAETQYF
. | few | TRBJ2-7 | TRBV19 | TGTGCCAGTAGCGATCTTAGGGGGAAGGGCGAGCAGTACTTC | CASSDLRGKGEQYF
. | few | TRBJ2-3 | TRBV27 | TGTGCCAGCAGTCGACGGGGCGGGAGCACAGATACGCAGTATTTT | CASSRRGGSTDTQYF
. | . | TRBJ2-1 | TRBV28 | TGTGCCAGCAGTTTTTTTCCAGCGGGCTACAATGAGCAGTTCTTC | CASSFFPAGYNEQFF
. | . | TRBJ2-6 | TRBV30 | TGTGCCTGGAGTACAACAGTCTTATACTCTGGGGCCAACGTCCTGACTTTC | CAWSTTVLYSGANVLTF
. | . | TRBJ2-1 | TRBV5-1 | TGCGCCAGCAGCTCCCGCGGGACGGACAGTAGCTCCTACAATGAGCAGTTCTTC | CASSSRGTDSSSYNEQFF
. | . | TRBJ1-4 | TRBV28 | TGTGCCAGCACCCCTGGATCTGCGCCTAATGAAAAACTGTTTTTT | CASTPGSAPNEKLFF
TRBD1 | . | TRBJ2-5 | TRBV5-1 | TGCGCCAGCAGCAACCCCAGGGGGCCTCAAGAGACCCAGTACTTC | CASSNPRGPQETQYF
. | . | TRBJ1-1 | TRBV9 | TGTGCCAGCAGCCTGAGGACAGCGACTGAAGCTTTCTTT | CASSLRTATEAFF
. | . | TRBJ1-1 | TRBV28 | TGTGCCAGCAGTTGGGGGGGGAGTCCTAACACTGAAGCTTTCTTT | CASSWGGSPNTEAFF
TRBD2 | . | TRBJ2-7 | TRBV6-5 | TGTGCCAGCAGACTCGGACTAGCGGGCAACTACGAGCAGTACTTC | CASRLGLAGNYEQYF
. | . | TRBJ2-5 | TRBV14 | TGTGCCAGCAGCCAAGAGTTTGGAGTCCAAGAGACCCAGTACTTC | CASSQEFGVQETQYF
. | . | TRBJ1-5 | TRBV4-1 | TGCGCCAGCAGCCAAGCTCGGGGCAGGGGTTCTTATCAGCCCCAGCATTTT | CASSQARGRGSYQPQHF
. | . | TRBJ2-3 | TRBV28 | TGTGCCAGCAGTGCAAACTTCGATACGCAGTATTTT | CASSANFDTQYF
. | many | TRBJ1-4 | TRBV11-3 | TGTGCCAGCAGCTTAGCCGCAACTAATGAAAAACTGTTTTTT | CASSLAATNEKLFF
TRBD1 | . | TRBJ2-1 | TRBV5-1 | TGCGCCAGTCGACAGGGGGTTGCCAGCTCCTACAATGAGCAGTTCTTC | CASRQGVASSYNEQFF
TRBD1 | few | TRBJ1-5 | TRBV19 | TGTGCCAGTAGTATAAGGGGGCCGGGGCAGCCCCAGCATTTT | CASSIRGPGQPQHF
. | . | TRBJ2-2 | TRBV28 | TGTGCCAGCAGTTTACGACTACTTAACACCGGGGAGCTGTTTTTT | CASSLRLLNTGELFF
. | . | TRBJ2-5 | TRBV7-2 | TGTGCCAGCAGCTTAGCGGCCAGTCAGGCAGGAGAGACCCAGTACTTC | CASSLAASQAGETQYF
. | . | TRBJ1-4 | TRBV6-1 | TGTGCCAGCAGTGGTACAGGGACTGTAGCAACTAATGAAAAACTGTTTTTT | CASSGTGTVATNEKLFF
. | . | TRBJ1-4 | TRBV7-8 | TGTGCCAGCAGCTTGTACCGGGACGCTCCTGGCAGGAAACTGTTTTTT | CASSLYRDAPGRKLFF
. | . | TRBJ2-7 | TRBV20-1 | TGCAGTACAACTAGGATCTACGAGCAGTACTTC | CSTTRIYEQYF
. | . | TRBJ2-7 | TRBV18 | TGTGCCAGCTCCCCGGGTAGCGATACCTCCGAAGTCCCCTACGAGCAGTACTTC | CASSPGSDTSEVPYEQYF
. | . | TRBJ1-3 | TRBV5-6 | TGTGCCAGCAGCCGGGGGGCTGGAAACACCATATATTTT | CASSRGAGNTIYF
. | . | TRBJ1-1 | TRBV5-4 | TGTGCCAGCAGCTCAGAAAGGGACACTGAAGCTTTCTTT | CASSSERDTEAFF
. | few | TRBJ1-5 | TRBV2 | TGTGCCAGCAGTACAGGGTTTTTGGGCAATCAGCCCCAGCATTTT | CASSTGFLGNQPQHF